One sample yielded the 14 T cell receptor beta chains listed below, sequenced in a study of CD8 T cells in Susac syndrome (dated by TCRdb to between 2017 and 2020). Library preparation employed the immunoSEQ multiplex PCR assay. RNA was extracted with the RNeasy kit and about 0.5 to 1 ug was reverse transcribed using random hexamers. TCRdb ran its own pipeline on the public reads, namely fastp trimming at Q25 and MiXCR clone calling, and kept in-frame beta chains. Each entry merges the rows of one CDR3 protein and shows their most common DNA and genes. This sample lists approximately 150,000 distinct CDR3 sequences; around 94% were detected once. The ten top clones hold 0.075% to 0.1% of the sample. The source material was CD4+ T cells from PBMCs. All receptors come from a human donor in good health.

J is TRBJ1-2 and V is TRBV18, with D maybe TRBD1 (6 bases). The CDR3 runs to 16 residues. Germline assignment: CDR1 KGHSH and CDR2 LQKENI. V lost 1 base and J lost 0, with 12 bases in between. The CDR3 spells CASSPLGQNSNYGYTF. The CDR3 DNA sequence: TGTGCCAGCTCACCACTGGGACAAAACTCTAACTATGGCTACACCTTC.

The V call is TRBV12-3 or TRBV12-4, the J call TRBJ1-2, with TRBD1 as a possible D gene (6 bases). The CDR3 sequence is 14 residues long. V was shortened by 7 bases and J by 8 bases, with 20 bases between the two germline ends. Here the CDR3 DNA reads TGTGCCAGCACCACCAGGCGGGGGGCCGGAGGCTACACCTTC. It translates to CASTTRRGAGGYTF.

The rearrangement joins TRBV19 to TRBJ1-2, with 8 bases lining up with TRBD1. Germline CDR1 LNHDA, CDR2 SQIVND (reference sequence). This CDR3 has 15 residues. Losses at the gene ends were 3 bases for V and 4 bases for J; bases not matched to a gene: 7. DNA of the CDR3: TGTGCCAGTAGTATGCAGGGGGCGGCTGCCTATGGCTACACCTTC. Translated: CASSMQGAAAYGYTF.

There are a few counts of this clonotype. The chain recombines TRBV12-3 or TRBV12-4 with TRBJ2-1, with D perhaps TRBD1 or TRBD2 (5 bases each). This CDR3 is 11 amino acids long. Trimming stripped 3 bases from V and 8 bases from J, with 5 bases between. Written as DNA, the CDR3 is TGTGCCAGCAGTTTGGGGGATGAGCAGTTCTTC. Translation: CASSLGDEQFF.

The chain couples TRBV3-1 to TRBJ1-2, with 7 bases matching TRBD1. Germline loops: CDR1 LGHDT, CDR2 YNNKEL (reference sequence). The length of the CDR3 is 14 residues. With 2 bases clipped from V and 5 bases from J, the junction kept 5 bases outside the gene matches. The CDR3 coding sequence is TGTGCCAGCAGCCAATTGGACAGGCAATATGGCTACACCTTC. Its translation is CASSQLDRQYGYTF.

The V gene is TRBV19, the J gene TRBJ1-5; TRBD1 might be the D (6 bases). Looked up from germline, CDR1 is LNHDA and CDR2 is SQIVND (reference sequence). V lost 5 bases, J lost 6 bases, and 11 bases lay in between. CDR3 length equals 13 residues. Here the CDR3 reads CASSFHRVQPQHF. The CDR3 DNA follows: TGTGCCAGTAGTTTCCACAGGGTTCAGCCCCAGCATTTT.

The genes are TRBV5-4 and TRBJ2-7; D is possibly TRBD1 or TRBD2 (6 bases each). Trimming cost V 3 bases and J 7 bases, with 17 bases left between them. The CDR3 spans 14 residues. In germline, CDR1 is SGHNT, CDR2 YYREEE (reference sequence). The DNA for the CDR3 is TGTGCCAGCAGCTGGGGCAGGGGTGGAGGGGAGCAGTACTTC. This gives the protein CASSWGRGGGEQYF.

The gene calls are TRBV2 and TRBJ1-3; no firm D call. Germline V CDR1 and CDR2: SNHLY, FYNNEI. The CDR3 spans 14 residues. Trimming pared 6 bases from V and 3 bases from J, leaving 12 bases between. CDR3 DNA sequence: TGTGCCAGCAGGGCGGACGTTCGTGGAAACACCATATATTTT. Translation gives CASRADVRGNTIYF.

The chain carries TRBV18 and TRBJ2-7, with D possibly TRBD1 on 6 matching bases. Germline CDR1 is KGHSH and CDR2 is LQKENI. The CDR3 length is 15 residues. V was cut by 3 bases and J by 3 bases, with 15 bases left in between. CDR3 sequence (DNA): TGTGCCAGCTCACCTCTCCCGACAGGAAACTACGAGCAGTACTTC. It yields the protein CASSPLPTGNYEQYF.

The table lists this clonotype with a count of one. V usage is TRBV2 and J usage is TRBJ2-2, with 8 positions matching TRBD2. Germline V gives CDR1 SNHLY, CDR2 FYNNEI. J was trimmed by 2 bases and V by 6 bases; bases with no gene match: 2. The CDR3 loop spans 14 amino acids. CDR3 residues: CASRLAENTGELFF. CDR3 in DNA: TGTGCCAGCAGACTAGCGGAAAACACCGGGGAGCTGTTTTTT.

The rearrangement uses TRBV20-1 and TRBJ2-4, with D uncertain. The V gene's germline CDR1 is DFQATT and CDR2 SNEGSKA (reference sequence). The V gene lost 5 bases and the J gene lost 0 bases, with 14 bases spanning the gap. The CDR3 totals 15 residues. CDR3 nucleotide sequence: TGCAGTGCTCGAACCCCTGGGGTAGCCAAAAACATTCAGTACTTC. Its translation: CSARTPGVAKNIQYF.

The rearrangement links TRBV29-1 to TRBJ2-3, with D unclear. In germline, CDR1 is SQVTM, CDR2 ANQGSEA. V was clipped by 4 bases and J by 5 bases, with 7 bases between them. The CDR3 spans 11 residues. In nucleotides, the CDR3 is TGCAGCGTTGCGGACCTAGATACGCAGTATTTT. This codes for CSVADLDTQYF.

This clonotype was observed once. For the CDR3, the DNA is TGTGCCAGCAGCCAAGGCGCGGCCACCTCTCTTGAAAAACTGTTTTTT. As protein: CASSQGAATSLEKLFF. The gene calls are TRBV4-2 and TRBJ1-4; D gene uncertain. With 1 base removed from V and 7 bases from J, the gap between germline ends came to 16 bases. The CDR3 sequence is 16 residues long. Germline-derived CDR1 and CDR2 are LGHNA and YNFKEQ.

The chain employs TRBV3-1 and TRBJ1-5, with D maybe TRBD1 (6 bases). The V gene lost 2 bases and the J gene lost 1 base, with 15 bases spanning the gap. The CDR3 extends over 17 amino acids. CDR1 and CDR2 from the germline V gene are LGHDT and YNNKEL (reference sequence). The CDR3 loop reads CASSQNFGGASNQPQHF. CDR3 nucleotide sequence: TGTGCCAGCAGCCAAAATTTTGGGGGGGCGAGCAATCAGCCCCAGCATTTT.